This is a list of T cell receptor beta chains from one sample in a study of blood T cell repertoires in COVID-19. Produced via immunoSEQ multiplex PCR; TCRdb's table is partial and in-frame only. The table shows 200,000 to 250,000 clones, with roughly four fifths occurring only once. Sequenced sample: peripheral blood. The origin of the receptors is a woman in her sixties or seventies with acute or convalescent COVID-19. Both conserved end residues are part of each CDR3. A D gene is named only where the DNA matches it firmly. Clone sizes are given selectively: once, few, many, or a class where the clone is expanded.

j_call: TRBJ1-5; clone_size: once; v_call: TRBV4-1; d_call: TRBD1; cdr3_aa: CASSQDPATGGSQPQHF; cdr3_nt: TGCGCCAGCAGCCAAGATCCCGCGACAGGGGGCTCTCAGCCCCAGCATTTT
j_call: TRBJ1-5; clone_size: .; v_call: TRBV7-2; d_call: .; cdr3_aa: CASSLREGSNQPQHF; cdr3_nt: TGTGCCAGCAGCTTGAGGGAGGGGAGCAATCAGCCCCAGCATTTT
j_call: TRBJ1-1; clone_size: once; v_call: TRBV5-4; d_call: TRBD1; cdr3_aa: CASSSTGDTEAFF; cdr3_nt: TGTGCCAGCAGCTCAACAGGGGACACTGAAGCTTTCTTT
j_call: TRBJ1-4; clone_size: .; v_call: TRBV5-5; d_call: TRBD1; cdr3_aa: CASSSTGATNEKLFF; cdr3_nt: TGTGCCAGCAGCTCTACAGGGGCAACTAATGAAAAACTGTTTTTT
j_call: TRBJ2-1; clone_size: .; v_call: TRBV9; d_call: .; cdr3_aa: CASSVFEGGAYNEQFF; cdr3_nt: TGTGCCAGCAGCGTTTTTGAAGGGGGGGCCTACAATGAGCAGTTCTTC
j_call: TRBJ1-4; clone_size: few; v_call: TRBV7-9; d_call: .; cdr3_aa: CASSLAGTPEKLFF; cdr3_nt: TGTGCCAGCAGCTTAGCCGGGACACCCGAAAAACTGTTTTTT
j_call: TRBJ1-6; clone_size: .; v_call: TRBV5-6; d_call: TRBD1; cdr3_aa: CASSLLDRGNSPLHF; cdr3_nt: TGTGCCAGCAGCTTATTGGACAGGGGGAATTCACCCCTCCACTTT
j_call: TRBJ1-2; clone_size: .; v_call: TRBV30; d_call: .; cdr3_aa: CAWRYPTGTYGYTF; cdr3_nt: TGTGCCTGGCGGTACCCGACAGGAACCTATGGCTACACCTTC
j_call: TRBJ2-2; clone_size: .; v_call: TRBV7-2; d_call: .; cdr3_aa: CASSLVPGMNTGELFF; cdr3_nt: TGTGCCAGCAGCTTAGTTCCGGGGATGAACACCGGGGAGCTGTTTTTT
j_call: TRBJ1-6; clone_size: .; v_call: TRBV9; d_call: .; cdr3_aa: CASSALAREDSPLHF; cdr3_nt: TGTGCCAGTAGCGCCTTGGCCCGGGAGGATTCACCCCTCCACTTT
j_call: TRBJ1-1; clone_size: .; v_call: TRBV19; d_call: .; cdr3_aa: CASSIRQGKYTEAFF; cdr3_nt: TGTGCCAGTAGTATTAGGCAGGGAAAGTACACTGAAGCTTTCTTT
j_call: TRBJ1-2; clone_size: .; v_call: TRBV6-6; d_call: .; cdr3_aa: CASSFQGRNYGYTF; cdr3_nt: TGTGCCAGCAGTTTCCAGGGGCGAAACTATGGCTACACCTTC
j_call: TRBJ2-7; clone_size: .; v_call: TRBV10-1; d_call: .; cdr3_aa: CASSDNPPHLPRFYEQYF; cdr3_nt: TGCGCCAGCAGTGATAACCCCCCACACCTTCCCCGATTCTACGAGCAGTACTTC
j_call: TRBJ2-5; clone_size: .; v_call: TRBV11-2; d_call: TRBD1; cdr3_aa: CASSQGVVETQYF; cdr3_nt: TGTGCCAGCAGCCAGGGGGTTGTGGAGACCCAGTACTTC
j_call: TRBJ1-2; clone_size: .; v_call: TRBV5-4; d_call: TRBD1; cdr3_aa: CASSAGQGSEPYGYTF; cdr3_nt: TGTGCCAGCAGCGCAGGACAGGGGAGCGAGCCGTATGGCTACACCTTC
j_call: TRBJ1-2; clone_size: .; v_call: TRBV30; d_call: TRBD1; cdr3_aa: CAWSVRDSFTF; cdr3_nt: TGTGCCTGGAGTGTACGGGACAGTTTCACCTTC
j_call: TRBJ1-1; clone_size: .; v_call: TRBV3-1/TRBV3-2; d_call: .; cdr3_aa: CASSLGTGRTEAFF; cdr3_nt: TGTGCCAGCAGCCTTGGAACAGGGAGAACTGAAGCTTTCTTT
j_call: TRBJ2-3; clone_size: few; v_call: TRBV24-1; d_call: TRBD2; cdr3_aa: CATSDPGLGNTDTQYF; cdr3_nt: TGTGCCACCAGTGACCCGGGACTAGGAAACACAGATACGCAGTATTTT
j_call: TRBJ2-1; clone_size: few; v_call: TRBV11-2; d_call: TRBD2; cdr3_aa: CASSGGAVVEQFF; cdr3_nt: TGTGCCAGCTCGGGAGGCGCGGTGGTTGAGCAGTTCTTC
j_call: TRBJ1-1; clone_size: .; v_call: TRBV30; d_call: TRBD1; cdr3_aa: CAWTRLRGRGKNTEAFF; cdr3_nt: TGTGCCTGGACTAGATTGCGGGGCAGGGGGAAGAACACTGAAGCTTTCTTT
j_call: TRBJ1-1; clone_size: .; v_call: TRBV30; d_call: .; cdr3_aa: CAWSGRRGNEAFF; cdr3_nt: TGTGCCTGGAGTGGAAGACGGGGTAATGAAGCTTTCTTT
j_call: TRBJ1-1; clone_size: .; v_call: TRBV10-3; d_call: .; cdr3_aa: CAISGDTRGEAFF; cdr3_nt: TGTGCCATCAGTGGAGACACCCGCGGGGAAGCTTTCTTT
j_call: TRBJ2-1; clone_size: .; v_call: TRBV11-3; d_call: TRBD1; cdr3_aa: CASSTKARGPGNEQFF; cdr3_nt: TGTGCCAGCAGCACTAAAGCCAGGGGGCCGGGAAATGAGCAGTTCTTC
j_call: TRBJ1-1; clone_size: .; v_call: TRBV10-3; d_call: TRBD1; cdr3_aa: CAISESPGTGGKITEAFF; cdr3_nt: TGTGCCATCAGTGAGTCACCCGGGACAGGGGGCAAGATCACTGAAGCTTTCTTT
j_call: TRBJ2-5; clone_size: .; v_call: TRBV5-1; d_call: TRBD2; cdr3_aa: CATSAWRGSVETQYF; cdr3_nt: TGCGCCACCTCGGCCTGGCGGGGGTCAGTAGAGACCCAGTACTTC
j_call: TRBJ1-2; clone_size: once; v_call: TRBV6-2/TRBV6-3; d_call: .; cdr3_aa: CASSRRDFSINYGYTF; cdr3_nt: TGTGCCAGCAGCCGCAGGGATTTTTCAATTAACTATGGCTACACCTTC
j_call: TRBJ2-2; clone_size: .; v_call: TRBV5-4; d_call: TRBD2; cdr3_aa: CASSLSPGGEYTGELFF; cdr3_nt: TGTGCCAGCAGCTTGTCCCCGGGGGGAGAGTACACCGGGGAGCTGTTTTTT
j_call: TRBJ2-7; clone_size: .; v_call: TRBV5-6; d_call: .; cdr3_aa: CASSLRGAVYYEQYF; cdr3_nt: TGTGCCAGCAGCTTGCGGGGGGCCGTCTACTACGAGCAGTACTTC
j_call: TRBJ1-1; clone_size: few; v_call: TRBV2; d_call: .; cdr3_aa: CASKQDTEAFF; cdr3_nt: TGTGCCAGCAAACAAGACACTGAAGCTTTCTTT
j_call: TRBJ1-3; clone_size: .; v_call: TRBV3-1/TRBV3-2; d_call: TRBD1; cdr3_aa: CASSQSGGGNTIYF; cdr3_nt: TGTGCCAGCAGCCAATCAGGGGGTGGAAACACCATATATTTT
j_call: TRBJ1-1; clone_size: .; v_call: TRBV6-5; d_call: .; cdr3_aa: CASSYIRSEAFEAFF; cdr3_nt: TGTGCCAGCAGTTACATCAGATCGGAGGCGTTCGAAGCTTTCTTT
j_call: TRBJ1-1; clone_size: .; v_call: TRBV7-2; d_call: TRBD1; cdr3_aa: CASSLEAGGFNTEAFF; cdr3_nt: TGTGCCAGCAGCTTAGAGGCAGGGGGCTTCAACACTGAAGCTTTCTTT
j_call: TRBJ1-2; clone_size: few; v_call: TRBV2; d_call: .; cdr3_aa: CASRSLQEGHYGYTF; cdr3_nt: TGTGCCAGCAGAAGCTTACAGGAAGGGCACTATGGCTACACCTTC
j_call: TRBJ2-7; clone_size: few; v_call: TRBV4-1; d_call: .; cdr3_aa: CASSQEIPRLVHTSYEQYF; cdr3_nt: TGCGCCAGCAGCCAAGAGATCCCCCGACTAGTACACACATCCTACGAGCAGTACTTC
j_call: TRBJ2-7; clone_size: .; v_call: TRBV6-1; d_call: .; cdr3_aa: CASSEAGVSYEQYF; cdr3_nt: TGTGCCAGCAGTGAAGCCGGGGTTTCCTACGAGCAGTACTTC
j_call: TRBJ1-2; clone_size: .; v_call: TRBV7-9; d_call: .; cdr3_aa: CATPLWPQNIGYTF; cdr3_nt: TGTGCCACCCCCTTATGGCCGCAGAATATCGGCTACACCTTC
j_call: TRBJ1-2; clone_size: .; v_call: TRBV7-2; d_call: TRBD1; cdr3_aa: CASSQRGQTGYTF; cdr3_nt: TGTGCCAGCAGCCAAAGGGGGCAGACGGGCTACACCTTC
j_call: TRBJ1-1; clone_size: .; v_call: TRBV20-1; d_call: .; cdr3_aa: CSASFGLRTEAFF; cdr3_nt: TGCAGTGCTAGTTTCGGGTTAAGGACTGAAGCTTTCTTT
j_call: TRBJ2-7; clone_size: few; v_call: TRBV5-1; d_call: TRBD1; cdr3_aa: CASSHGTGTSYEQYF; cdr3_nt: TGCGCCAGCAGCCACGGGACAGGGACCTCCTACGAGCAGTACTTC
j_call: TRBJ2-3; clone_size: .; v_call: TRBV6-6; d_call: .; cdr3_aa: CASSFETSTDTQYF; cdr3_nt: TGTGCCAGCAGCTTCGAAACTAGCACAGATACGCAGTATTTT
j_call: TRBJ2-5; clone_size: .; v_call: TRBV4-3; d_call: TRBD2; cdr3_aa: CASSRRAGGAETQYF; cdr3_nt: TGCGCCAGCAGCCGACGAGCGGGGGGGGCGGAGACCCAGTACTTC
j_call: TRBJ2-3; clone_size: .; v_call: TRBV5-6; d_call: TRBD2; cdr3_aa: CASSSLAGDTDTQYF; cdr3_nt: TGTGCCAGCAGCTCACTAGCGGGGGACACAGATACGCAGTATTTT
j_call: TRBJ2-5; clone_size: .; v_call: TRBV9; d_call: .; cdr3_aa: CASSVAGGETQYF; cdr3_nt: TGTGCCAGCAGCGTAGCGGGCGGGGAGACCCAGTACTTC
j_call: TRBJ1-1; clone_size: .; v_call: TRBV6-5; d_call: .; cdr3_aa: CASSYGGAVEAFF; cdr3_nt: TGTGCCAGCAGTTACGGGGGGGCAGTTGAAGCTTTCTTT
j_call: TRBJ2-3; clone_size: .; v_call: TRBV30; d_call: TRBD2; cdr3_aa: CAWSVRVVAGGCLYF; cdr3_nt: TGTGCCTGGAGTGTACGGGTGGTAGCGGGGGGATGTCTGTATTTT
j_call: TRBJ2-5; clone_size: .; v_call: TRBV27; d_call: TRBD1; cdr3_aa: CASSLSGTGTAGTQYF; cdr3_nt: TGTGCCAGCAGTTTATCCGGGACAGGGACTGCGGGGACCCAGTACTTC
j_call: TRBJ1-1; clone_size: .; v_call: TRBV19; d_call: TRBD1; cdr3_aa: CASSIGRGENTEAFF; cdr3_nt: TGTGCCAGTAGTATCGGCAGGGGGGAGAACACTGAAGCTTTCTTT
j_call: TRBJ1-2; clone_size: few; v_call: TRBV21-1; d_call: .; cdr3_aa: CASSKNRGLNYGYTF; cdr3_nt: TGTGCCAGCAGCAAAAACAGGGGGCTTAACTATGGCTACACCTTC
j_call: TRBJ1-1; clone_size: .; v_call: TRBV6-4; d_call: TRBD1; cdr3_aa: CASSDRANTEAFF; cdr3_nt: TGTGCCAGTTCGGACAGGGCTAACACTGAAGCTTTCTTT
j_call: TRBJ2-7; clone_size: once; v_call: TRBV14; d_call: .; cdr3_aa: CASSQGLWSGTYEQYF; cdr3_nt: TGTGCCAGCAGCCAAGGGTTGTGGTCGGGGACCTACGAGCAGTACTTC
j_call: TRBJ1-5; clone_size: .; v_call: TRBV6-6; d_call: TRBD1; cdr3_aa: CASRSGTGRSQPQHF; cdr3_nt: TGTGCCAGCAGATCCGGGACAGGTCGAAGTCAGCCCCAGCATTTT
j_call: TRBJ2-1; clone_size: .; v_call: TRBV6-5; d_call: TRBD2; cdr3_aa: CASSSRSGGRYEQFF; cdr3_nt: TGTGCCAGCAGCAGTCGTAGCGGGGGGCGGTATGAGCAGTTCTTC
j_call: TRBJ1-4; clone_size: .; v_call: TRBV5-5; d_call: .; cdr3_aa: CASSLSGVVDEKLFF; cdr3_nt: TGTGCCAGCAGCTTATCAGGGGTCGTAGATGAAAAACTGTTTTTT
j_call: TRBJ1-6; clone_size: .; v_call: TRBV6-1; d_call: .; cdr3_aa: CASSESWYANNSPLHF; cdr3_nt: TGTGCCAGCAGTGAATCTTGGTACGCGAACAATTCACCCCTCCACTTT
j_call: TRBJ1-5; clone_size: .; v_call: TRBV23-1; d_call: .; cdr3_aa: CASSQSRTELNSSNQPQHF; cdr3_nt: TGCGCCAGCAGTCAATCGAGGACAGAACTTAATTCTAGCAATCAGCCCCAGCATTTT
j_call: TRBJ1-4; clone_size: .; v_call: TRBV2; d_call: .; cdr3_aa: CAGIGQREKLFF; cdr3_nt: TGTGCCGGCATTGGACAGCGAGAAAAACTGTTTTTT
j_call: TRBJ2-3; clone_size: .; v_call: TRBV15; d_call: .; cdr3_aa: CATVDRLTDTQYF; cdr3_nt: TGTGCCACCGTTGACAGACTCACAGATACGCAGTATTTT
j_call: TRBJ2-7; clone_size: .; v_call: TRBV7-2; d_call: .; cdr3_aa: CASLRGSGPYEQYF; cdr3_nt: TGTGCCAGCCTAAGGGGTAGCGGCCCCTACGAGCAGTACTTC
j_call: TRBJ1-6; clone_size: .; v_call: TRBV30; d_call: TRBD1; cdr3_aa: CAWKGQGIGSPLHF; cdr3_nt: TGTGCCTGGAAAGGACAGGGGATCGGTTCACCCCTCCACTTT